The clone carrying this T cell receptor beta chain was observed a handful of times. The V gene end was trimmed by 4 bases and the J gene end by 4 bases; junction bases not matched to a gene: 3. Germline loops: CDR1 SGHNT, CDR2 YYREEE (reference sequence). The CDR3 runs to 15 residues. TCRdb called the 5' RACE reads again in MiXCR, with one record for every CDR3 protein. The sample includes a few hundred thousand distinct CDR3 sequences, around a sixth of them seen just once. This sample is drawn from a study of T cells after yellow fever vaccination. This clonotype originated in a man aged 18 to 30 who received the YFV17D yellow fever vaccine. This sequence joins TRBV5-4 and TRBJ2-5, with 14 bases identical to TRBD2. The source material was PBMCs, sampled around 5 days after the first yellow fever vaccination. CDR3 nucleotide sequence: TGTGCCAGCAGCCGGGGGACTAGCGGGGGAGAGACCCAGTACTTC. Translating gives CASSRGTSGGETQYF.